The 2 T cell receptor beta chains given below trace back to one sample, sequenced in a study of shared clonotypes between healthy human individuals. This table comes from immunoSEQ multiplex PCR, and its TCRdb copy is limited to in-frame clones, with some not included. The sample has about 2.3 million clones, 85% to 95% seen once; the top ten hold around 0.4%. Sequencing was performed on naive CD4+ T cells from PBMCs. The subset here: CD45RA+ positively selected. All receptors come from a man in his late teens or twenties in good health. Some clones in this sample may be carry-over from other donors' samples.

The rearrangement links TRBV5-1 to TRBJ1-1, with D perhaps matching TRBD1 (6 bases). Germline assignment: CDR1 SGHRS and CDR2 YFSETQ. With 4 bases removed from V and 0 bases from J, the gap between germline ends came to 10 bases. The CDR3 is made up of 14 amino acids. CDR3 coding DNA: TGCGCCAGCAGCACCAGGGGTTTGAACACTGAAGCTTTCTTT. Translated, it gives CASSTRGLNTEAFF.

The rearrangement uses TRBV30 and TRBJ2-2; D remains unclear. The CDR3 has 12 residues. Trimming shortened V by 1 base and J by 6 bases, and 6 bases separated the two germline ends. The germline V gene has CDR1 GTSNPN and CDR2 SVGIG (reference sequence). CDR3 nucleotides: TGTGCCTGGAGTGCCCCCCCCGGGGAGCTGTTTTTT. Protein: CAWSAPPGELFF.